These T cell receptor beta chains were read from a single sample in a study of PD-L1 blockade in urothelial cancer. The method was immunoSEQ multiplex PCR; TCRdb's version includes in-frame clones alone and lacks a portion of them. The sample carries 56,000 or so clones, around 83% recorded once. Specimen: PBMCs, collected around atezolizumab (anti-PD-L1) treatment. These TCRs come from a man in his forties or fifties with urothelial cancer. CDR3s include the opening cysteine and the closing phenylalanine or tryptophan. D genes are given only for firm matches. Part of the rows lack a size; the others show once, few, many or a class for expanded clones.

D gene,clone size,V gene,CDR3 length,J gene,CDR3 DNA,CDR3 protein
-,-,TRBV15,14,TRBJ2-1,TGTGCCACCAGCAGAGAAAGACTAGACAATGAGCAGTTCTTC,CATSRERLDNEQFF
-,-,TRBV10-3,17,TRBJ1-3,TGTGCCATCAGTGAGTCCGGGAAGCTCCTCTCTGGAAACACCATATATTTT,CAISESGKLLSGNTIYF
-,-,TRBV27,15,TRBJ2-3,TGTGCCAGCAGTTTCTCAGGGGCGAGCACAGATACGCAGTATTTT,CASSFSGASTDTQYF
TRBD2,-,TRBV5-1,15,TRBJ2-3,TGCGCCAGCAGCTTTTCGGGAGGAAGGGCAGATACGCAGTATTTT,CASSFSGGRADTQYF
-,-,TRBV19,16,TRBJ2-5,TGTGCCAGTAGCCATAAGGCCCACAGCTCCCAAGAGACCCAGTACTTC,CASSHKAHSSQETQYF
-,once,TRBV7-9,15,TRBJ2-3,TGTGCCAGCAGCTCGCGACAGGTTCTCACAGATACGCAGTATTTT,CASSSRQVLTDTQYF
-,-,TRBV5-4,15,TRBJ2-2,TGTGCCAGCAACCCGGACGGAGGAAACACCGGGGAGCTGTTTTTT,CASNPDGGNTGELFF
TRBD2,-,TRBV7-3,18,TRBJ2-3,TGTGCCAGCAGCCCCACGCCAGGGACTAGCGGGAGGGCCGATACGCAGTATTTT,CASSPTPGTSGRADTQYF
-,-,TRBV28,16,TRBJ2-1,TGTGCCAGCAGTTTATCAGGGGACCCTACAATTCGTGAGCAGTTCTTC,CASSLSGDPTIREQFF
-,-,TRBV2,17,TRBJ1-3,TGTGCCAGCAGTGGCAAGACCGAGAAGACTAAAGGAAACACCATATATTTT,CASSGKTEKTKGNTIYF
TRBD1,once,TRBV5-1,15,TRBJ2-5,TGCGCCAGCAGCCTGGGGGACAGGGGAAGAGAGACCCAGTACTTC,CASSLGDRGRETQYF